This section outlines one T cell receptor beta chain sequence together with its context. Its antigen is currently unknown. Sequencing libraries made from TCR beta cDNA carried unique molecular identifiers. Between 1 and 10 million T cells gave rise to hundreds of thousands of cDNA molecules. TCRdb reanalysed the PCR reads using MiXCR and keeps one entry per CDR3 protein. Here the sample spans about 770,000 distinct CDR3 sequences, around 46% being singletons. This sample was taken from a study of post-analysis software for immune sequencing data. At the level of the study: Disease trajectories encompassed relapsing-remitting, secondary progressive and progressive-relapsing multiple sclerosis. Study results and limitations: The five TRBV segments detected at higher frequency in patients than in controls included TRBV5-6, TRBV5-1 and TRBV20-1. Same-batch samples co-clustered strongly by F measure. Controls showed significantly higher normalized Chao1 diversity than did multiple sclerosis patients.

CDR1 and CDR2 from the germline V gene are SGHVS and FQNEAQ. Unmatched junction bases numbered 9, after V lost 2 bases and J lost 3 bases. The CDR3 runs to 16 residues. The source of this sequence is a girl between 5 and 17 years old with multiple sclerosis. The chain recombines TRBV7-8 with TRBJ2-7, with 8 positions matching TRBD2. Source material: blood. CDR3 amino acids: CASSLKREREFYEQYF. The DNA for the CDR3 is TGTGCCAGCAGCTTAAAGCGGGAGAGGGAATTCTACGAGCAGTACTTC. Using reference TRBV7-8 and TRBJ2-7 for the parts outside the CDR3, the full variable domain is GAGVSQSPRYKVAKRGQDVALRCDPISGHVSLFWYQQALGQGPEFLTYFQNEAQLDKSGLPSDRFFAERPEGSVSTLKIQRTQQEDSAVYLCASSLKREREFYEQYFGPGTRLTVT.